Described below is a single T cell receptor beta chain sequence and its context. This sample is part of a study of CD8+CD57+ T cells in acquired aplastic anemia. Study details: An average of roughly 2.9 ug of DNA was obtained from sorted CD4+ and CD8+ cells.

Genomic DNA was employed as the template in profiling TCR beta VDJ and CDR3. TCRdb called the reads again in MiXCR, with one record for every CDR3 protein. The profile covers approximately 190,000 distinct CDR3 sequences, with 40% to 50% appearing a single time and 8% to 10% taken by the ten largest. Before being chosen for sequencing, patients had shown CD8+CD57+ cell expansion by flow cytometry. Among the patients, none had received any therapy at the time of blood sampling. The clonotype was recovered from a human donor with aplastic anemia. Sequenced input: sorted CD4+, CD8+, or CD8+CD57+ T cells (not recorded which) from PBMCs.

The CDR3 here is CAISSDRGSYEQYF. DNA of the CDR3: TGTGCCATCAGTTCGGACAGGGGGTCCTACGAGCAGTACTTC. The chain joins TRBV10-3 to TRBJ2-7; the match to TRBD1 covers 10 bases. V lost 5 bases and J lost 1; bases outside the gene matches: 2. This CDR3 is 14 amino acids long. Germline V gene lookup returns CDR1 ENHRY and CDR2 SYGVKD.